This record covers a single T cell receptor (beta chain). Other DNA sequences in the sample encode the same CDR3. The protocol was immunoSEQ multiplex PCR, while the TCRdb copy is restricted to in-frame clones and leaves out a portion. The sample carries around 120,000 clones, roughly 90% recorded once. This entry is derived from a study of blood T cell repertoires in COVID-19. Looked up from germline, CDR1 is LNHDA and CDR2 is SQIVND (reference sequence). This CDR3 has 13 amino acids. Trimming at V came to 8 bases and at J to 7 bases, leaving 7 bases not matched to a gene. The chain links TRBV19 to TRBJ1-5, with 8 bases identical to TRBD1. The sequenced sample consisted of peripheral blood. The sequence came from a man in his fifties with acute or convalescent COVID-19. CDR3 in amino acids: CASGQGAQQPQHF. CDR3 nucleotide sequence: TGTGCCAGTGGGCAGGGGGCTCAGCAGCCCCAGCATTTT.